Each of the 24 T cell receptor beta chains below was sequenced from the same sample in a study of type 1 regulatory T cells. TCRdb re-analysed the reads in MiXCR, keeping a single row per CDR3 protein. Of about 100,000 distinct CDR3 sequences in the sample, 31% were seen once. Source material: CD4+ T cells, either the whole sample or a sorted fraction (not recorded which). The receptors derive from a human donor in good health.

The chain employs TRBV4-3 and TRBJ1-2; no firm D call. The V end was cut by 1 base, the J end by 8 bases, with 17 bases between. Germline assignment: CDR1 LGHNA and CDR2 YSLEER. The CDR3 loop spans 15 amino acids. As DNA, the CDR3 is TGCGCCAGCAGCCAAGCTCTCCGCGGCCCGGACGGCTACACCTTC. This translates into CASSQALRGPDGYTF.

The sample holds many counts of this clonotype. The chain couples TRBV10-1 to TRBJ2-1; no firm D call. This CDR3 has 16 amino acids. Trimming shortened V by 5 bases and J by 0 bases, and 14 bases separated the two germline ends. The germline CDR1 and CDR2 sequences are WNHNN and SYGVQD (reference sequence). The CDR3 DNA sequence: TGCGCCAGCAGTACCCTTAGCCGGAGCTCCTACAATGAGCAGTTCTTC. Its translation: CASSTLSRSSYNEQFF.

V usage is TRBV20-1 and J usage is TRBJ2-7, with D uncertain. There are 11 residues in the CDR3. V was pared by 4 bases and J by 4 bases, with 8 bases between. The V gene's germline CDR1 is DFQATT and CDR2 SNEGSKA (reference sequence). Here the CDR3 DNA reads TGCAGTGCTATACAGAATTACGAGCAGTACTTC. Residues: CSAIQNYEQYF.

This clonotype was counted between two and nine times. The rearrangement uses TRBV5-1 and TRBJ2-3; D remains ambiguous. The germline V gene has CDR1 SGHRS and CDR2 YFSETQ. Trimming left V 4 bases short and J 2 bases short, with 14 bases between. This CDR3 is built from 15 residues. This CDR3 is CASSRASATTDTQYF. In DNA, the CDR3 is TGCGCCAGCAGCCGGGCCAGCGCGACCACAGATACGCAGTATTTT.

DNA for the CDR3: TGCGCCAGCAGCCAAGGACTAGCGGGAGGGCCTGGATACGAGCAGTACTTC. Amino acid sequence: CASSQGLAGGPGYEQYF. The rearrangement joins TRBV4-1 to TRBJ2-7; 14 nucleotides align to TRBD2. J gave up 4 bases and V 1 base, and 6 bases lay outside the gene matches. The CDR3 totals 17 residues. Germline V CDR1 and CDR2: MGHRA, YSYEKL.

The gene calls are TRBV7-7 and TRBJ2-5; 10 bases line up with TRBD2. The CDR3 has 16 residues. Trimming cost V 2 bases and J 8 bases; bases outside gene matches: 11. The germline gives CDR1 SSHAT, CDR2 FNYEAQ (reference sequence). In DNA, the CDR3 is TGTGCCAGCAGCTTAACGGTAGCGGGAGGAGGCGATACCCAGTACTTC. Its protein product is CASSLTVAGGGDTQYF.

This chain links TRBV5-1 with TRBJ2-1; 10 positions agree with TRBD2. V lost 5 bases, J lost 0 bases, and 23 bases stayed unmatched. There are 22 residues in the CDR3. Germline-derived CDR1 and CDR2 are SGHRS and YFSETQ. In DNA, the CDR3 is TGCGCCAGCAGTCCCCCTGACAGGGGAGGTAGCGGGAGGCTATTCTCCTACAATGAGCAGTTCTTC. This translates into CASSPPDRGGSGRLFSYNEQFF.

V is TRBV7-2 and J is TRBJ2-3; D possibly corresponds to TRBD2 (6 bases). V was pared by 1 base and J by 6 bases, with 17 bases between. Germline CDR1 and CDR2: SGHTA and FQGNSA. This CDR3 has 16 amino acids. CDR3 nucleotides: TGTGCCAGCAGCTTAGGCGGTAGCGGAGAGGGGGATACGCAGTATTTT. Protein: CASSLGGSGEGDTQYF.

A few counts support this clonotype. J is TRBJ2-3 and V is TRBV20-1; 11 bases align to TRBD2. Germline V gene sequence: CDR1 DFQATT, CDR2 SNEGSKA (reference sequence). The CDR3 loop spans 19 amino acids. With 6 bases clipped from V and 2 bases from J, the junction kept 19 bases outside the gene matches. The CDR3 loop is CSAPARLAGGRSLTDTQYF. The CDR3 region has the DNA TGCAGTGCACCAGCGCGTCTAGCGGGAGGCCGCTCCCTCACAGATACGCAGTATTTT.

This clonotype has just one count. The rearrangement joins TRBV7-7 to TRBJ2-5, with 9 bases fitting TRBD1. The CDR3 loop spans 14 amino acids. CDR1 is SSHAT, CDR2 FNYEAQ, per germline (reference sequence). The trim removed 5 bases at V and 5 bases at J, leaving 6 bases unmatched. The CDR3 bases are TGTGCCAGCAGCCAACGGACAGGGGAGGAGACCCAGTACTTC. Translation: CASSQRTGEETQYF.

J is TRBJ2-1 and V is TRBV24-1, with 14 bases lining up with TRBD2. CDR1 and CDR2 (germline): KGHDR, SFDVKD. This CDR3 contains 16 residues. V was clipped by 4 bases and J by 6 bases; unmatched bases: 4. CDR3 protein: CATSEHGLAGGNEQFF. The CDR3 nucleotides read TGTGCCACCAGTGAACACGGACTAGCGGGAGGCAATGAGCAGTTCTTC.

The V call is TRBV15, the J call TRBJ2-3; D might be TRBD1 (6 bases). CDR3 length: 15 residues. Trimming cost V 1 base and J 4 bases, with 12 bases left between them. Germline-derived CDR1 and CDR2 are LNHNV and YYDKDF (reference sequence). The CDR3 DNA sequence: TGTGCCACCAGCAGAGGATACAGGGATCCAGATACGCAGTATTTT. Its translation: CATSRGYRDPDTQYF.

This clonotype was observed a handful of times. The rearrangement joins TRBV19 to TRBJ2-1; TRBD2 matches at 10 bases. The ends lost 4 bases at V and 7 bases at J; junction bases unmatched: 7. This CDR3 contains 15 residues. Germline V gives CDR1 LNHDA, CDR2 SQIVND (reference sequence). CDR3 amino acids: CASSTPSGGKNEQFF. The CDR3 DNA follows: TGTGCCAGTAGTACCCCTAGCGGGGGCAAGAATGAGCAGTTCTTC.

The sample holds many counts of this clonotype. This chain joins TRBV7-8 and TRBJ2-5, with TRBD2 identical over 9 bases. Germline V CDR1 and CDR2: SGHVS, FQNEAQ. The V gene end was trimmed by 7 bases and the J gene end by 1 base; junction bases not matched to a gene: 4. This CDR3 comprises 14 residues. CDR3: CASTVAGVQETQYF. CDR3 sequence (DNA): TGTGCCAGCACGGTAGCGGGAGTCCAAGAGACCCAGTACTTC.

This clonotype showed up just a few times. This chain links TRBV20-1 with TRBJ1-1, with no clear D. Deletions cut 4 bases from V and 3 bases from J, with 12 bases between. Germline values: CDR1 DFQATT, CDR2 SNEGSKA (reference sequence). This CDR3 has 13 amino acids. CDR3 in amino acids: CSATQRADTEAFF. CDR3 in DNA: TGCAGTGCTACACAACGGGCGGACACTGAAGCTTTCTTT.

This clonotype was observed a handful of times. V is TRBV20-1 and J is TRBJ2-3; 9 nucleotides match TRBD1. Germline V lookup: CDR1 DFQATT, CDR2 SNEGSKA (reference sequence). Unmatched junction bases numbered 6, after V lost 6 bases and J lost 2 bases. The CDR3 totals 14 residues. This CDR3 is CSAAGTGNTDTQYF. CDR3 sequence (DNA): TGCAGTGCAGCGGGGACAGGGAACACAGATACGCAGTATTTT.

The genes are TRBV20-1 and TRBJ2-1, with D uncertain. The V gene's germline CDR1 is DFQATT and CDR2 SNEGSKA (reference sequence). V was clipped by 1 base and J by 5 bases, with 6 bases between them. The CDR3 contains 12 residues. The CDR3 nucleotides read TGCAGTGCTAGAGTGGTTAACAATGAGCAGTTCTTC. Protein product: CSARVVNNEQFF.

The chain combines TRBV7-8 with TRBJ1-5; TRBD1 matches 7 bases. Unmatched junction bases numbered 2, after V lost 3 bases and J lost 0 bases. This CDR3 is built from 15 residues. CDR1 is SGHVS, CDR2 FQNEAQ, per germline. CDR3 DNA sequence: TGTGCCAGCAGCTTTGACAGGGATAGCAATCAGCCCCAGCATTTT. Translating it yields CASSFDRDSNQPQHF.

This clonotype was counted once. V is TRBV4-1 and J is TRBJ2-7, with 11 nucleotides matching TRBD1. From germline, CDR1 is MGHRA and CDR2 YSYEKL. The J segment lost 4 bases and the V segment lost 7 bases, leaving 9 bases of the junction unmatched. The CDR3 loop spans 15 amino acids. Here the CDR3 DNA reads TGCGCCAGCAACCATCCGGGACAGGGGGGATACGAGCAGTACTTC. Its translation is CASNHPGQGGYEQYF.

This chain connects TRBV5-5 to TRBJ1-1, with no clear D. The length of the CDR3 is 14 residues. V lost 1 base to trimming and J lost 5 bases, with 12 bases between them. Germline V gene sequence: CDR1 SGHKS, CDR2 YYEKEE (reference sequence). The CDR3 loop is CASSLLDLSTEAFF. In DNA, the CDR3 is TGTGCCAGCAGCTTGCTGGACCTTTCGACTGAAGCTTTCTTT.

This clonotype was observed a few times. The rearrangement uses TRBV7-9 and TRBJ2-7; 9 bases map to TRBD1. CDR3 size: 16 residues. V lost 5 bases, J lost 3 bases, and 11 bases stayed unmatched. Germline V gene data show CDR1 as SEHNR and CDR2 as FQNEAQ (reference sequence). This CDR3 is CASSANEGTGRYEQYF. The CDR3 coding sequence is TGTGCCAGCAGCGCTAATGAAGGGACAGGGCGCTACGAGCAGTACTTC.

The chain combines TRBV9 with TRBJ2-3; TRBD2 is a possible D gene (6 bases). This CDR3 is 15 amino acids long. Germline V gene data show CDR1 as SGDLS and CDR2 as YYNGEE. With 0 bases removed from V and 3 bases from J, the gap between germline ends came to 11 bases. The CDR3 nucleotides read TGTGCCAGCAGCGTAGCGGCAGGGAGGACAGATACGCAGTATTTT. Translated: CASSVAAGRTDTQYF. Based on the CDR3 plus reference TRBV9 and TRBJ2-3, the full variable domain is DSGVTQTPKHLITATGQRVTLRCSPRSGDLSVYWYQQSLDQGLQFLIQYYNGEERAKGNILERFSAQQFPDLHSELNLSSLELGDSALYFCASSVAAGRTDTQYFGPGTRLTVL.

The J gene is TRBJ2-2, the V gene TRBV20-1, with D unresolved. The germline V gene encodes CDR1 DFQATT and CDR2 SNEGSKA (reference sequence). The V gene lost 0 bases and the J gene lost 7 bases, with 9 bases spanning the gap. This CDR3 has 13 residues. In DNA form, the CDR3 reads TGCAGTGCTAGAGATTACCTGGGCGGGGAGCTGTTTTTT. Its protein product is CSARDYLGGELFF.

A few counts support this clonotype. The CDR3 loop reads CASSDDRDEQYF. The CDR3 region has the DNA TGTGCCAGCAGTGATGACAGGGACGAGCAGTACTTC. The chain uses TRBV2 and TRBJ2-7; 7 bases line up with TRBD1. Germline V gene sequence: CDR1 SNHLY, CDR2 FYNNEI. The CDR3 is 12 amino acids. J was trimmed by 5 bases and V by 3 bases; bases with no gene match: 1.